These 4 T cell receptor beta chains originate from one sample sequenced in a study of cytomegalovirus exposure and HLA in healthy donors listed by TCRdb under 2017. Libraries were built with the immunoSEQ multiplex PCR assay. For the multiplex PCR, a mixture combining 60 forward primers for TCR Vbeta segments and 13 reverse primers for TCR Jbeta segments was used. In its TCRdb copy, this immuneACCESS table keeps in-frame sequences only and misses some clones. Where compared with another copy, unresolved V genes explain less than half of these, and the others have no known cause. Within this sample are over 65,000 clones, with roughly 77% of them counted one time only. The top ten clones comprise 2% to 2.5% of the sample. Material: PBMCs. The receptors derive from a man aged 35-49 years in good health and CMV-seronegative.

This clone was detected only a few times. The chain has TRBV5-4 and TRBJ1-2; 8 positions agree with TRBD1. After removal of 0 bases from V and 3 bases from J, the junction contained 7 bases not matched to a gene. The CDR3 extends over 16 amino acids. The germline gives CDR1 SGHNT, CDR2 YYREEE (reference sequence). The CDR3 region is CASSLGAAGGDYGYTF. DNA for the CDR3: TGTGCCAGCAGCTTGGGGGCTGCAGGGGGCGACTATGGCTACACCTTC.

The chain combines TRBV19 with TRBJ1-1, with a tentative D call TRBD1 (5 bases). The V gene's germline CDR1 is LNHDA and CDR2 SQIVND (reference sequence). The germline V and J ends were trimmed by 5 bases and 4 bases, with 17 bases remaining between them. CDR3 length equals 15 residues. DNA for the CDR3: TGTGCCAGTAGTGGTCAGAATAGACAGCTCACTGAAGCTTTCTTT. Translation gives CASSGQNRQLTEAFF.

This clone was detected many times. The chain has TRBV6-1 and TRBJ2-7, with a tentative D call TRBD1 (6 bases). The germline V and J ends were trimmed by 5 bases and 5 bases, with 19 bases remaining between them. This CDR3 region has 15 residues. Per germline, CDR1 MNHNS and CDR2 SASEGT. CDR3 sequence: CASSTTPDSGHEQYF. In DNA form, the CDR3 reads TGTGCCAGCAGTACCACGCCGGACAGCGGCCACGAGCAGTACTTC.

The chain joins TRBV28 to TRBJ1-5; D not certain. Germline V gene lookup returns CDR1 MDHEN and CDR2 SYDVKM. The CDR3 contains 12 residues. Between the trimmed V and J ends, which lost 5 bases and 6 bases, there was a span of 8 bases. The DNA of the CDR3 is TGTGCCAGCAGTACGGTTGGTCAGCCCCAGCATTTT. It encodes CASSTVGQPQHF.